This T cell receptor (beta chain) was retrieved from a study of post-analysis software for immune sequencing data (dated by TCRdb to the mid-2010s). Broadly, across the study: Recorded disease courses included relapsing-remitting, secondary progressive and progressive-relapsing multiple sclerosis, with some patients lacking subtype annotation. The patient repertoires were compared against 11 previously published healthy control repertoires obtained from donors aged 6 to 25 years. A subset of samples was prepared in parallel using single-end sample barcoding, then pooled and co-amplified after Illumina adapter ligation.

The method behind the library was PCR. Sequencing was performed on an Illumina HiSeq 2500. To reduce PCR and sequencing biases, unique molecular identifiers were incorporated into the TCR beta cDNA libraries. Approximately 500,000 cDNA molecules were obtained for every 1 to 10 million input T cells, so each molecule roughly corresponded to one T cell. The patient libraries were prepared and sequenced using the same protocol as the earlier healthy control dataset. Samples belonging to the same batch were prepared together, multiplexed and sequenced on a shared HiSeq lane. Processing in the source paper ran as follows. Raw barcoded reads were processed with MIGEC, and single-read molecular identifier groups were discarded before consensus assembly and CDR3 extraction. VDJtools was used for post-analysis of the clonotype tables, with diversity normalized by down-sampling every dataset to the smallest sample size. Repertoire overlap clustering matched CDR3 amino acid but not nucleotide sequences to correct batch-related cross-sample contamination. TCRdb reworked the public reads: Q25 trimming with fastp, MiXCR clone assembly, productive beta chains retained. Entries that share a CDR3 protein sequence are merged under the most common genes and DNA. These V and J calls originate from TCRdb's pipeline instead of the authors' own analysis. Recorded for this sample are fewer than 850,000 distinct CDR3 sequences; under 60% of them occurred a single time. Over 4.5% of the sample lies in the top ten.

From its cysteine to its phenylalanine, the CDR3 spans 14 amino acids. Only the CDR3 DNA stays, 42 bases, in frame from base 1. From the germline V gene, CDR1 is SQVTM and CDR2 is ANQGSEA. Unmatched junction bases come to 6, with V trimmed by 1 base and J by 5 bases. TCR beta repertoires were profiled from peripheral blood of roughly 13 young patients with multiple sclerosis to demonstrate the VDJtools post-analysis software. The patients with multiple sclerosis were children and adolescents between roughly 6 and 17 years of age. What the study reported, not specific to this receptor: Patients showed significantly higher frequencies than controls for a few TRBV segments, among them TRBV5-6, TRBV5-1 and TRBV20-1. Direct clustering with F measure revealed strong co-clustering of samples prepared in the same batch, which led to a batch-effect correction. The multiple sclerosis patient group was slightly younger than the control group. Normalized Chao1 diversity was significantly lower in multiple sclerosis patients than controls, suggesting substantial peripheral T-cell clonal expansion.

This clonotype was counted a few times. Its antigen is still unknown. There are no base qualities to consult, and no much larger clone falls within one base. The receptor was isolated from a girl aged 5-17 years with multiple sclerosis. Sequencing was done on a sample of blood. Recombination connected TRBV29-1 to TRBJ1-1; TRBD1 lines up with 8 middle nucleotides. The DNA sequence is as follows: TGCAGCGTTGAAGTTCTGGACAGGGAGACTGAAGCTTTCTTT. Its protein reads: CSVEVLDRETEAFF.